This TCR beta chain was found in a study of blood T cell repertoires in COVID-19. At the level of the study: COVID-19 samples from acute and convalescent phases originated in the United States, Italy and Spain. T cells, B-cell-depleted T cells, or PBMCs provided the cDNA or gDNA that served as material.

TCRdb's table, derived via immunoSEQ multiplex PCR, lists solely in-frame clones and lacks some. The repertoire has 250,000 to 300,000 clones, about 90% of them found once; the top ten carry less than 3.5%. This CDR3 spans 13 amino acids. CDR1 and CDR2 (germline): KGHDR, SFDVKD. V lost 5 bases, J lost 0 bases, and 7 bases lay in between. Recruits, aged about 18 to 89 years, lived in 20 to 30 US areas. The rearrangement joins TRBV24-1 to TRBJ2-7; D is undetermined. This receptor was identified in a woman in her 50s who had been exposed to COVID-19. The specimen was PBMCs or T cells enriched from blood (not recorded which). The CDR3 DNA is TGTGCCACCAGTGTTCCTTACTCCTACGAGCAGTACTTC. The encoded protein is CATSVPYSYEQYF.